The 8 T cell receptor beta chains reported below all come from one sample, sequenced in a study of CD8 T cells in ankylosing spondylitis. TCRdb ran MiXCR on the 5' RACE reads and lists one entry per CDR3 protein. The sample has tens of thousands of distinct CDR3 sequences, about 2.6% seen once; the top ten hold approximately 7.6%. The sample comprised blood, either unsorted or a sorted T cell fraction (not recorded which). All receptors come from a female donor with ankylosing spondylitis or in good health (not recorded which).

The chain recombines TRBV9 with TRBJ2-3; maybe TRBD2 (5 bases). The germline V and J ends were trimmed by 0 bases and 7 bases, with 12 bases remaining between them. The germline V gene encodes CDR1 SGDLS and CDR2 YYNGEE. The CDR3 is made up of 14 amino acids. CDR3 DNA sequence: TGTGCCAGCAGCGTAGAGGCGGGTATGAATACGCAGTATTTT. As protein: CASSVEAGMNTQYF.

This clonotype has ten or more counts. The CDR3 DNA follows: TGTGCCAGCAGCGTAGGTAGACTGGAGACCCAGTACTTC. Protein: CASSVGRLETQYF. The chain is built from TRBV9 and TRBJ2-5; no clear D gene. Trimming pared 0 bases from V and 5 bases from J, leaving 8 bases between. The CDR3 is made up of 13 amino acids. Germline values: CDR1 SGDLS, CDR2 YYNGEE.

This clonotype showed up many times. This CDR3 is CASSHSAGDPTYEQYF. The CDR3 coding sequence is TGTGCCAGCAGCCATAGTGCGGGAGACCCCACCTACGAGCAGTACTTC. This chain joins TRBV9 and TRBJ2-7; 7 positions match TRBD2. The CDR3 is 16 residues long. Germline V lookup: CDR1 SGDLS, CDR2 YYNGEE. Trimming removed 4 bases from V and 2 bases from J; junction bases left unmatched: 12.

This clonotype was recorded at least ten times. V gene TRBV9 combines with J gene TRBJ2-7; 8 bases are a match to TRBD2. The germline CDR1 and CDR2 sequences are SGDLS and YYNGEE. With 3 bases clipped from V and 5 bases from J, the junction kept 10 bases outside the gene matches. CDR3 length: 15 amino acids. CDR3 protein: CASSGQAGAVHEQYF. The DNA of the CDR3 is TGTGCCAGCAGCGGACAAGCGGGAGCTGTCCACGAGCAGTACTTC.

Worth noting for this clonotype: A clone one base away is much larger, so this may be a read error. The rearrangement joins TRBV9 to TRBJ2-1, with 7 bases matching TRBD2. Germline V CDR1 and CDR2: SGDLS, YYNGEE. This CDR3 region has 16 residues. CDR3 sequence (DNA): TGTGCCAGCAGTCCTGGGGGGGGTTGGACCTACAATGAGGAGTTCTTC. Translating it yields CASSPGGGWTYNEEFF.

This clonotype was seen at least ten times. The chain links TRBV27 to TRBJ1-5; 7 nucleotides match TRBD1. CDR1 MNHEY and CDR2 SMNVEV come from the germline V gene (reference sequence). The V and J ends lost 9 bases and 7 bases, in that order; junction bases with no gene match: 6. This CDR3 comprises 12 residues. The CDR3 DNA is TGTGCCAGAGCGGGACAGCTCCAGCCCCAGCATTTT. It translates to CARAGQLQPQHF.

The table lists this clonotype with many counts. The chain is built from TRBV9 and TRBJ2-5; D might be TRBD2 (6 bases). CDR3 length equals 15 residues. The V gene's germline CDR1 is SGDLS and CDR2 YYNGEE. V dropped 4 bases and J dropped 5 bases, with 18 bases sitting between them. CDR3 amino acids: CASSLRGGTEETQYF. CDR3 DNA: TGTGCCAGCAGCCTAAGGGGCGGGACCGAGGAGACCCAGTACTTC. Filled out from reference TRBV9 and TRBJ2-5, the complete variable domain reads DSGVTQTPKHLITATGQRVTLRCSPRSGDLSVYWYQQSLDQGLQFLIQYYNGEERAKGNILERFSAQQFPDLHSELNLSSLELGDSALYFCASSLRGGTEETQYFGPGTRLLVL.

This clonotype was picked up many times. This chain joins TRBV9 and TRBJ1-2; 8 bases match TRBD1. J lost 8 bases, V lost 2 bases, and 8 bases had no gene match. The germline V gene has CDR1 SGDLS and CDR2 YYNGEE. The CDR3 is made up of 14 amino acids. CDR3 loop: CASSVGQGREGYTF. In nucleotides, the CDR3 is TGTGCCAGCAGCGTCGGACAGGGACGAGAAGGCTACACCTTC.